A single TCR beta chain is shown here with its context. This CDR3 is 15 amino acids long. The V and J ends lost 0 bases and 3 bases, in that order; junction bases with no gene match: 4. CDR1 and CDR2 from the germline V gene are MNHEY and SVGAGI. The data originate from a study of T cell changes during pregnancy in multiple sclerosis. Method: immunoSEQ multiplex PCR; TCRdb's copy keeps in-frame clones and lacks some. The sample shows 35,000 to 45,000 clones, roughly 92% of them seen only once. Sequenced sample: peripheral blood. The V and J genes are TRBV6-5 and TRBJ2-5; 7 bases agree with TRBD1. This receptor was obtained from a female donor with multiple sclerosis, enrolled in a pregnancy study. The CDR3 region has the DNA TGTGCCAGCAGTTACTCAAGGGGGCTAGAAGAGACCCAGTACTTC. Translated, it gives CASSYSRGLEETQYF.